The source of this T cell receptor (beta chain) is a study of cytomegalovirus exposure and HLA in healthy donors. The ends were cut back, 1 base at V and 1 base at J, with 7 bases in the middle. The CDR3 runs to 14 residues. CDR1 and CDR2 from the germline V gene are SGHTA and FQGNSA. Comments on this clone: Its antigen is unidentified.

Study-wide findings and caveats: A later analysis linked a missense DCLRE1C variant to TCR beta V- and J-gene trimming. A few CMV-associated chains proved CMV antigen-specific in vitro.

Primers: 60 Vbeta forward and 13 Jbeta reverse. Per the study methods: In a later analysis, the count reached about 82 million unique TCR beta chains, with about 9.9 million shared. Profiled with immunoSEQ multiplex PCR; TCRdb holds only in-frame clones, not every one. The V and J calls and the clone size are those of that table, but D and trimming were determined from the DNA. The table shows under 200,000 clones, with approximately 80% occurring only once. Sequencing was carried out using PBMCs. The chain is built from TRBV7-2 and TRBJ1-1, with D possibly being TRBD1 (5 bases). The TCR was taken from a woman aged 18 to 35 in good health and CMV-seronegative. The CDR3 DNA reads TGTGCCAGCAGCTTAGGACAGTGGAACACTGAAGCTTTCTTT. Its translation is CASSLGQWNTEAFF.